The 23 T cell receptor beta chains in this list originate from one sample, sequenced in a study of shared clonotypes between healthy human individuals. Using immunoSEQ multiplex PCR, the repertoire was profiled, and TCRdb retains in-frame clones only, with some absent. Of roughly 2 million clones listed, approximately 95% were seen once; the top ten hold roughly 1%. Naive CD8 cells, CD45RO-negative and positively selected for CCR7, excluded terminally differentiated effector memory CD45RA+ cells. Specimen: naive CD8+ T cells sorted from blood. These receptors all come from a man between 18 and 29 years old in good health.

V usage is TRBV27 and J usage is TRBJ1-5, with 8 bases matching TRBD1. CDR1 and CDR2 from the germline V gene are MNHEY and SMNVEV (reference sequence). J was trimmed by 2 bases and V by 6 bases; bases with no gene match: 6. The CDR3 is 15 residues long. The CDR3 reads CASSWGTGGNQPQHF. The CDR3 DNA sequence: TGTGCCAGCAGCTGGGGGACAGGAGGCAATCAGCCCCAGCATTTT.

V is TRBV6-6 and J is TRBJ2-5; a possible D gene is TRBD2 (5 bases). The CDR3 length is 12 residues. Looked up from germline, CDR1 is MNHNY and CDR2 is SVGAGI (reference sequence). V lost 7 bases and J lost 9, with 15 bases in between. CDR3 in amino acids: CASTTGGRAQYF. CDR3 DNA: TGTGCCAGCACTACGGGCGGGCGGGCCCAGTACTTC.

V gene TRBV27 combines with J gene TRBJ1-1; D unresolved. Germline values: CDR1 MNHEY, CDR2 SMNVEV (reference sequence). The V end lost 6 bases, the J end lost 3 bases, and 14 bases lay between the germline ends. CDR3 size: 14 residues. The CDR3 nucleotides are TGTGCCAGCAGCCATTCGGGGTCCCACACTGAAGCTTTCTTT. Residues: CASSHSGSHTEAFF.

The chain recombines TRBV6-1 with TRBJ2-7; TRBD2 agrees at 9 bases. This CDR3 is built from 14 residues. With 7 bases clipped from V and 0 bases from J, the junction kept 4 bases outside the gene matches. Germline loops: CDR1 MNHNS, CDR2 SASEGT. CDR3 nucleotides: TGTGCCAGCACTATAGCGGGAGACTCCTACGAGCAGTACTTC. It codes for CASTIAGDSYEQYF.

This clone was recorded once. This rearrangement joins TRBV6-4 to TRBJ2-1, with TRBD2 matching 11 bases. CDR1 and CDR2 (germline): MRHNA, SNTAGT. The CDR3 consists of 16 residues. Trimming took 2 bases from V and 6 from J; bases not matched to a gene: 6. In DNA form, the CDR3 reads TGTGCCAGCAGTGACGGTAGCGGGAGGGCCCTCAATGAGCAGTTCTTC. It translates to CASSDGSGRALNEQFF.

The sample holds a few counts of this clone. The junction departs from the called germline gene at one end, perhaps through a read error. CDR3 protein: CASSLFDGNEQFF. CDR3 sequence (DNA): TGTGCTAGCAGCTTATTCGACGGGAATGAGCAGTTCTTC. The V call is TRBV7-7, the J call TRBJ2-1; D unclear. Looked up from germline, CDR1 is SSHAT and CDR2 is FNYEAQ (reference sequence). This CDR3 has 13 residues.

This clone showed up just once. This specimen includes other DNA sequences encoding the same CDR3. The chain uses TRBV9 and TRBJ2-7, with D tentatively TRBD2 (6 bases). Germline V CDR1 and CDR2: SGDLS, YYNGEE. The CDR3 consists of 14 residues. Trimming shortened V by 0 bases and J by 4 bases, and 11 bases separated the two germline ends. CDR3 coding DNA: TGTGCCAGCAGCGTAGGGGGAGGTACGTACGAGCAGTACTTC. Amino acid sequence: CASSVGGGTYEQYF. The variable domain in full, with the rest retrieved from reference TRBV9 and TRBJ2-7, is DSGVTQTPKHLITATGQRVTLRCSPRSGDLSVYWYQQSLDQGLQFLIQYYNGEERAKGNILERFSAQQFPDLHSELNLSSLELGDSALYFCASSVGGGTYEQYFGPGTRLTVT.

The chain carries TRBV5-6 and TRBJ1-2; possibly TRBD1 for D (5 bases). V was trimmed by 0 bases and J by 8 bases, leaving 11 bases between them. Germline V gene sequence: CDR1 SGHDT, CDR2 YYEEEE. The CDR3 is 13 residues long. The CDR3 region is CASSLGAGQGYTF. CDR3 sequence (DNA): TGTGCCAGCAGCTTGGGGGCAGGGCAAGGCTACACCTTC.

The chain has TRBV5-1 and TRBJ2-1, with a tentative D call TRBD2 (7 bases). The CDR3 extends over 15 amino acids. The V gene's germline CDR1 is SGHRS and CDR2 YFSETQ. V was cut by 0 bases and J by 8 bases, with 15 bases left in between. The CDR3 nucleotides read TGCGCCAGCAGCTTGGCGGGGGGCCGGGGCTATGAGCAGTTCTTC. It yields the protein CASSLAGGRGYEQFF.

The gene calls are TRBV29-1 and TRBJ1-2, with unresolved D. The V end was cut by 3 bases, the J end by 5 bases, with 13 bases between. CDR1 and CDR2 from the germline V gene are SQVTM and ANQGSEA. This CDR3 region has 13 residues. Here the CDR3 DNA reads TGCAGCGTTGAGGAGATATTGAGATATGGCTACACCTTC. Amino acids: CSVEEILRYGYTF.

Comments on this clone: This CDR3 is also generated by other DNA sequences in the sample. The CDR3: CASSLLGSYEQYF. In DNA form, the CDR3 reads TGCGCCAGCAGCTTGCTAGGGTCCTACGAGCAGTACTTC. The chain has TRBV5-1 and TRBJ2-7; D ambiguous. The V and J ends lost 1 base and 1 base respectively, with 6 bases between them. This CDR3 is built from 13 residues. From germline, CDR1 is SGHRS and CDR2 YFSETQ.

The CDR3 sequence: CASSHRGTSYEQYF. The CDR3 DNA is TGTGCCAGCAGCCACAGGGGGACCTCCTACGAGCAGTACTTC. This chain joins TRBV27 and TRBJ2-7; 8 bases agree with TRBD1. Germline V lookup: CDR1 MNHEY, CDR2 SMNVEV (reference sequence). V shed 6 bases, J shed 0 bases, and the junction held 4 bases outside the gene matches. This CDR3 contains 14 residues.

The V gene is TRBV14, the J gene TRBJ2-1; D possibly uses TRBD1 or TRBD2 (5 bases each). CDR3 length equals 17 residues. V was shortened by 0 bases and J by 0 bases, with 12 bases between the two germline ends. Looked up from germline, CDR1 is SGHDN and CDR2 is FVKESK. As DNA, the CDR3 is TGTGCCAGCAGCCAAGACTGGGGACCCCTCTCCTACAATGAGCAGTTCTTC. Amino acids: CASSQDWGPLSYNEQFF.

This clone was detected once. The junction departs from germline at one end; a sequencing error may be responsible. The chain links TRBV7-7 to TRBJ1-3; no clear D. The CDR3 has 15 residues. Germline values: CDR1 SSHAT, CDR2 FNYEAQ (reference sequence). The CDR3 DNA sequence: TGTGCTAGCAGCATCGGACGGGACTCTGGAAACACCATATATTTT. Its translation is CASSIGRDSGNTIYF.

V usage is TRBV13 and J usage is TRBJ2-6; 7 positions agree with TRBD1. Losses at the gene ends were 4 bases for V and 2 bases for J; bases not matched to a gene: 8. Germline CDR1 and CDR2: PRHDT and FYEKMQ (reference sequence). This CDR3 has 17 residues. The CDR3: CASSSTGNRAGANVLTF. In DNA, the CDR3 is TGTGCCAGCAGCTCGACAGGGAACCGGGCTGGGGCCAACGTCCTGACTTTC.

V usage is TRBV20-1 and J usage is TRBJ2-2; maybe TRBD2 (5 bases). Trimming cost V 4 bases and J 5 bases, with 5 bases left between them. The CDR3 spans 11 residues. Germline V gives CDR1 DFQATT, CDR2 SNEGSKA (reference sequence). The CDR3 DNA reads as TGCAGTGCTACGGGGACCGGGGAGCTGTTTTTT. This encodes CSATGTGELFF.

The chain employs TRBV7-9 and TRBJ2-5, with 11 bases fitting TRBD2. V dropped 3 bases and J dropped 0; count of bases not matched to a gene: 0. The CDR3 has 15 residues. Germline V gives CDR1 SEHNR, CDR2 FQNEAQ (reference sequence). CDR3 nucleotides: TGTGCCAGCAGCTTGACTAGCGGGGACCAAGAGACCCAGTACTTC. Amino acid sequence: CASSLTSGDQETQYF.

This clone has only one observation. V and J are TRBV6-5 and TRBJ2-2, with D maybe TRBD1 (6 bases). The germline V gene encodes CDR1 MNHEY and CDR2 SVGAGI. With 4 bases removed from V and 3 bases from J, the gap between germline ends came to 12 bases. The CDR3 contains 15 residues. This chain's CDR3 is CASSLQGWDTGELFF. CDR3 nucleotides: TGTGCCAGCAGTTTGCAGGGGTGGGACACCGGGGAGCTGTTTTTT.

V usage is TRBV5-1 and J usage is TRBJ2-5, with D perhaps TRBD1 (5 bases). Gene TRBJ2-7 matches the end of the DNA better, so the J call may be wrong. The CDR3 spans 15 residues. Germline V CDR1 and CDR2: SGHRS, YFSETQ. CDR3 bases: TGCGCCAGCAGCTTGGTGGGGCTAAGTTCCTACGAGCAGTACTTC. Amino acid sequence: CASSLVGLSSYEQYF.

The chain joins TRBV29-1 to TRBJ2-1, with 10 nucleotides matching TRBD2. This CDR3 has 14 residues. Germline CDR1 reads SQVTM; CDR2 reads ANQGSEA. V trimming: 4 bases; J trimming: 6 bases; junction bases outside the gene matches: 6. The CDR3 sequence is CSVVLAGVSNEQFF. DNA of the CDR3: TGCAGCGTTGTTCTAGCGGGAGTTTCCAATGAGCAGTTCTTC.

The CDR3 loop reads CASSLLKGQETQYF. CDR3 nucleotide sequence: TGTGCCAGCAGTTTATTAAAAGGGCAGGAGACCCAGTACTTC. The chain has TRBV28 and TRBJ2-5; D remains unclear. Germline values: CDR1 MDHEN, CDR2 SYDVKM. The V and J ends lost 1 base and 5 bases respectively, with 11 bases between them. The CDR3 loop spans 14 amino acids.

The chain is built from TRBV19 and TRBJ1-5, with D tentatively TRBD1 (6 bases). The CDR3 has 14 amino acids. Germline values: CDR1 LNHDA, CDR2 SQIVND (reference sequence). V dropped 5 bases and J dropped 4 bases, with 12 bases sitting between them. The CDR3 here is CASSPRTENQPQHF. CDR3 nucleotide sequence: TGTGCCAGTAGTCCCCGGACAGAGAATCAGCCCCAGCATTTT.

The chain couples TRBV2 to TRBJ1-4; 7 nucleotides match TRBD1. The CDR3 consists of 15 residues. The V gene end was trimmed by 7 bases and the J gene end by 7 bases; junction bases not matched to a gene: 12. The germline V gene encodes CDR1 SNHLY and CDR2 FYNNEI. The DNA of the CDR3 is TGTGCCAGCACTCCAGAGGGGGCCGCGGGTGAAAAACTGTTTTTT. Protein product: CASTPEGAAGEKLFF.